The table lists the clone carrying this TCR beta chain with a few counts. No antigen is known for it. This sample is drawn from a study of T cells in Graves' hyperthyroidism and ophthalmopathy. RNA transcripts provided the source from which TCR beta CDR3 regions were amplified. Using the HTBI primer set, a first-round RT-PCR was run on the TCR CDR3. TCRdb itself ran the multiplex PCR reads through MiXCR, one entry per CDR3 protein. The sample has about 840,000 distinct CDR3 sequences, approximately 40% seen once. Hyperthyroidism patients were newly diagnosed, had disease duration under 2 months, and were aged 18 to 65 years. Patients showing uncontrolled infection, other autoimmune disease, pregnancy or lactation were ineligible. Study outcomes and limitations: Most thyroid clonotypes with frequency above 0.001 were detected in blood. Ophthalmopathy was predicted by the model a median of about 6.7 months ahead of onset.

The receptor comes from a young man with Graves' hyperthyroidism. Input material: blood.

The CDR3 loop reads CASSFGSLNGWGGYTF. The CDR3 DNA reads TGTGCCAGCAGCTTCGGGTCGTTAAATGGATGGGGGGGCTACACCTTC. The chain links TRBV7-6 to TRBJ1-2; tentative D call: TRBD1 (5 bases). This CDR3 is built from 16 residues. Germline V CDR1 and CDR2: SGHVS, FNYEAQ. V was pared by 3 bases and J by 8 bases, with 22 bases between.